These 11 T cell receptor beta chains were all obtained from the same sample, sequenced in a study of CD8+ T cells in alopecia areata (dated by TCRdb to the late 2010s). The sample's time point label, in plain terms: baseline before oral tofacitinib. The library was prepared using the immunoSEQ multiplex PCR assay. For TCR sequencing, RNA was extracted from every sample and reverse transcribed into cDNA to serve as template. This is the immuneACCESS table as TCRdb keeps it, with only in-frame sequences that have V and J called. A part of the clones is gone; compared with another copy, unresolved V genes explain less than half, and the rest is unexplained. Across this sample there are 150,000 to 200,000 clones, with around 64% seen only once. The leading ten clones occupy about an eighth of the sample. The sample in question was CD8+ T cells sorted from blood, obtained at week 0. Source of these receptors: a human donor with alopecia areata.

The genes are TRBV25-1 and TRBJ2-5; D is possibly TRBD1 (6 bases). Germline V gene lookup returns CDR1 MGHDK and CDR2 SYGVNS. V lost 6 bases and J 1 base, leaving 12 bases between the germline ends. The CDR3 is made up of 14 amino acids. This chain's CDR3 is CASSLKDSQETQYF. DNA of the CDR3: TGTGCCAGCAGCCTTAAGGACAGCCAAGAGACCCAGTACTTC.

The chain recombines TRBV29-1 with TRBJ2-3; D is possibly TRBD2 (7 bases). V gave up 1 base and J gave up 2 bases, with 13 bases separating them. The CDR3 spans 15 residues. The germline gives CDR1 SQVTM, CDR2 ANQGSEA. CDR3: CSVEVGGAVTDTQYF. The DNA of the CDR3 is TGCAGCGTTGAAGTTGGGGGGGCGGTCACAGATACGCAGTATTTT.

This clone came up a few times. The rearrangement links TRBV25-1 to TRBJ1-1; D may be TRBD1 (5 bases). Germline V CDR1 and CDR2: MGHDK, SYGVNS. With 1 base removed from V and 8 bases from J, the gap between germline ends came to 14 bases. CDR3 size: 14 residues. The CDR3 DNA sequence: TGTGCCAGCAGTGAATGGGCTGCCGGGGACGAAGCTTTCTTT. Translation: CASSEWAAGDEAFF.

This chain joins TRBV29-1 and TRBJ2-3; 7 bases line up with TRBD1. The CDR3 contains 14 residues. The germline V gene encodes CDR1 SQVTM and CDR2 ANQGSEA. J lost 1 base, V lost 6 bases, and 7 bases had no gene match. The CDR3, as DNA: TGCAGCGTCAGACAGGGTGGGGGCACAGATACGCAGTATTTT. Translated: CSVRQGGGTDTQYF.

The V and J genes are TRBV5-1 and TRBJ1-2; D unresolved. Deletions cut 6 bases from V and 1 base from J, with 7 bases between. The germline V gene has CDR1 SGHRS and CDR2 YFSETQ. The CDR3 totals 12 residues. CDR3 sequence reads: CASTGNNYGYTF. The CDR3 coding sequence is TGCGCCAGCACCGGTAATAACTATGGCTACACCTTC.

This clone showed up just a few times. CDR3 in DNA: TGTGCCAGCTCACCAACCGGATCCTTTTACAATGAGCAGTTCTTC. Translation gives CASSPTGSFYNEQFF. This chain links TRBV18 with TRBJ2-1; D uncertain. With 2 bases removed from V and 4 bases from J, the gap between germline ends came to 12 bases. This CDR3 has 15 amino acids. The germline V gene encodes CDR1 KGHSH and CDR2 LQKENI.

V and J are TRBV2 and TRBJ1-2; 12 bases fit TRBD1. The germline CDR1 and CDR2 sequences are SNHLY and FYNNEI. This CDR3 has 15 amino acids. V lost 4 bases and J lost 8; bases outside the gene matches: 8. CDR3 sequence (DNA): TGTGCCAGCAGTGTTACGGGACAGGGGGCGAGGGGCTACACCTTC. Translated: CASSVTGQGARGYTF.

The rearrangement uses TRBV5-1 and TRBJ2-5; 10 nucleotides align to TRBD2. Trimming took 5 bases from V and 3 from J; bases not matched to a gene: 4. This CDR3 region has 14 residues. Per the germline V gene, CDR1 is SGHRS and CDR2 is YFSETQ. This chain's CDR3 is CASSQAGGKETQYF. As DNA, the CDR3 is TGCGCCAGCAGTCAAGCGGGGGGGAAAGAGACCCAGTACTTC.

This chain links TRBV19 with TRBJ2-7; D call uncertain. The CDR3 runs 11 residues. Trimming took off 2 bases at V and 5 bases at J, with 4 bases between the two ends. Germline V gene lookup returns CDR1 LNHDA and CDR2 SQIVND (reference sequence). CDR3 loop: CASSIQDEQYF. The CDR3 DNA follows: TGTGCCAGTAGTATACAGGACGAGCAGTACTTC.

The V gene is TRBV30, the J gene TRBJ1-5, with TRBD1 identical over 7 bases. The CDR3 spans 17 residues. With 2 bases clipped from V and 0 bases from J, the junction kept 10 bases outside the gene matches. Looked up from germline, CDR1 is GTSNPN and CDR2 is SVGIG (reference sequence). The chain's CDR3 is CAWSPGDRSYSNQPQHF. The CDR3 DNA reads TGTGCCTGGAGTCCGGGGGACAGATCCTATAGCAATCAGCCCCAGCATTTT.

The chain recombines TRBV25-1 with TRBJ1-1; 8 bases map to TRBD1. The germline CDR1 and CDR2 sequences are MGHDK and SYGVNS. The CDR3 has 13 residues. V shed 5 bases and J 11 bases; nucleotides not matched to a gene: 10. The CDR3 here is CASSPGGRDRAFF. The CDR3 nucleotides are TGTGCCAGCAGTCCCGGGGGGAGGGACAGGGCTTTCTTT.